This T cell receptor (beta chain) was captured by sequencing in a study of T cell responses to AZD1222 COVID-19 vaccine. Germline trimming cut 4 bases from V and 5 bases from J; bases unmatched to any gene: 9. The germline V gene encodes CDR1 SGHTA and CDR2 FQGNSA. The CDR3 has 15 amino acids. TCRdb's copy holds only in-frame clones and misses some; the assay was immunoSEQ multiplex PCR. The table lists 100,000 to 110,000 clones, around 89% of them singletons. Details on this clone: The antigen is unknown.

Regarding the study as a whole: Females outnumbered males among donors, who were mostly white British; clonal diversity was possibly underestimated.

The receptor was derived from an adult in good health. This chain connects TRBV7-2 to TRBJ2-5; 8 nucleotides agree with TRBD1. The sequences come from peripheral blood, collected on day 0 of AZD1222 vaccination. The CDR3 reads CASSYGQGLRETQYF. CDR3 nucleotide sequence: TGTGCCAGCAGCTATGGACAGGGCTTAAGGGAGACCCAGTACTTC.